The 16 T cell receptor beta chains presented below share a single source sample, sequenced in a study of blood T cell repertoires in COVID-19. Using immunoSEQ multiplex PCR, the repertoire was profiled, and TCRdb retains in-frame clones only, with some absent. The data show some 350,000 clones, 70% to 90% seen once. Sequencing was carried out using peripheral blood. All receptors come from a human donor in a cohort sampled during active COVID-19.

This rearrangement joins TRBV7-9 to TRBJ2-1, with a tentative D call TRBD2 (5 bases). The ends were cut back, 3 bases at V and 4 bases at J, with 7 bases in the middle. The CDR3 totals 13 residues. Germline CDR1 and CDR2: SEHNR and FQNEAQ (reference sequence). The CDR3 here is CASSFSGYNEQFF. DNA of the CDR3: TGTGCCAGCAGCTTCAGCGGATACAATGAGCAGTTCTTC.

The rearrangement joins TRBV11-2 to TRBJ1-1; D is unclear. CDR1 SGHAT and CDR2 FQNNGV come from the germline V gene. V shed 5 bases and J shed 7 bases, with 14 bases lying between them. This CDR3 has 13 amino acids. CDR3: CASSTRRRDEAFF. The CDR3 region has the DNA TGTGCCAGCAGCACGCGGAGACGCGATGAAGCTTTCTTT. The variable domain in full, with the rest retrieved from reference TRBV11-2 and TRBJ1-1, is EAGVAQSPRYKIIEKRQSVAFWCNPISGHATLYWYQQILGQGPKLLIQFQNNGVVDDSQLPKDRFSAERLKGVDSTLKIQPAKLEDSAVYLCASSTRRRDEAFFGQGTRLTVV.

Turning to this clone: Other nucleotide sequences in the sample specify the same CDR3. This rearrangement joins TRBV14 to TRBJ2-5, with D maybe TRBD1 (6 bases). The CDR3 totals 13 residues. Trimming pared 5 bases from V and 2 bases from J, leaving 9 bases between. Germline loops: CDR1 SGHDN, CDR2 FVKESK. This CDR3 is CASSWTVQETQYF. The DNA of the CDR3 is TGTGCCAGCAGCTGGACAGTACAAGAGACCCAGTACTTC.

The chain has TRBV19 and TRBJ1-2, with D perhaps matching TRBD1 (6 bases). The CDR3 spans 15 residues. V lost 5 bases and J 8 bases, leaving 21 bases between the germline ends. Germline assignment: CDR1 LNHDA and CDR2 SQIVND (reference sequence). For the CDR3, the DNA is TGTGCCAGTAGTGAGCGTGGGAGACAGGAAAAAGGCTACACCTTC. Amino acids: CASSERGRQEKGYTF.

This chain joins TRBV30 and TRBJ1-1, with 7 nucleotides matching TRBD1. V gave up 3 bases and J gave up 4 bases; unmatched junction bases: 8. CDR3 length: 14 amino acids. Germline loops: CDR1 GTSNPN, CDR2 SVGIG (reference sequence). CDR3 residues: CAWSHRGRVTEAFF. CDR3 bases: TGTGCCTGGAGCCACAGGGGACGGGTCACTGAAGCTTTCTTT.

The count of this clone is one. Its ends do not fully match the called genes, so a read error is possible. The DNA of the CDR3 is TGTGCCCGCAGGGGGCGGGGGGACACCGGGGAGCTGTTTTTT. Amino acids: CARRGRGDTGELFF. The genes are TRBV2 and TRBJ2-2; D could derive from TRBD1 or TRBD2 (8 bases each). Per the germline V gene, CDR1 is SNHLY and CDR2 is FYNNEI. CDR3 size: 14 residues.

This sequence joins TRBV11-2 and TRBJ2-3, with D uncertain. V lost 3 bases to trimming and J lost 2 bases, with 6 bases between them. The germline CDR1 and CDR2 sequences are SGHAT and FQNNGV. The CDR3 extends over 13 amino acids. The CDR3 region has the DNA TGTGCCAGCAGCTTGGGCCCCACAGATACGCAGTATTTT. The encoded protein is CASSLGPTDTQYF.

The chain is built from TRBV9 and TRBJ1-4; D unclear. The CDR3 consists of 15 residues. Germline V gene lookup returns CDR1 SGDLS and CDR2 YYNGEE. V was pared by 3 bases and J by 5 bases, with 14 bases between. The CDR3 DNA follows: TGTGCCAGCAGCGCCCCCGGGATGGGGAATGAAAAACTGTTTTTT. Translating gives CASSAPGMGNEKLFF.

The V gene is TRBV6-1, the J gene TRBJ1-2; a weak D match, TRBD1 (5 bases). The CDR3 is 18 residues long. Between the trimmed V and J ends, which lost 3 bases and 3 bases, there was a span of 23 bases. Per germline, CDR1 MNHNS and CDR2 SASEGT. The CDR3 loop is CASSDAWREGITDYGYTF. In nucleotides, the CDR3 is TGTGCCAGCAGTGATGCCTGGAGGGAGGGGATAACGGACTATGGCTACACCTTC.

This clone came up a few times. V usage is TRBV30 and J usage is TRBJ2-7; TRBD2 matches at 9 bases. V gave up 4 bases and J gave up 0 bases; unmatched junction bases: 16. Germline assignment: CDR1 GTSNPN and CDR2 SVGIG (reference sequence). The CDR3 is made up of 18 amino acids. The CDR3 loop reads CAWTGDDWREGFSYEQYF. The CDR3 DNA sequence: TGTGCCTGGACAGGGGATGATTGGCGGGAGGGTTTCTCCTACGAGCAGTACTTC.

This chain connects TRBV5-1 to TRBJ2-3; 7 bases agree with TRBD1. V shed 4 bases and J 6 bases; nucleotides not matched to a gene: 11. The germline CDR1 and CDR2 sequences are SGHRS and YFSETQ. CDR3 length: 15 residues. CDR3 amino acids: CASSQRQGRADTQYF. The DNA of the CDR3 is TGCGCCAGCAGCCAAAGACAGGGCCGGGCGGATACGCAGTATTTT.

This clone has a handful of counts. This rearrangement joins TRBV25-1 to TRBJ2-2, with D perhaps TRBD1 (6 bases). This CDR3 is built from 16 residues. Germline CDR1 MGHDK, CDR2 SYGVNS. Trimming shortened V by 1 base and J by 6 bases, and 15 bases separated the two germline ends. The CDR3 region is CASSELGRGDPGELFF. CDR3 nucleotide sequence: TGTGCCAGCAGTGAATTGGGCAGGGGAGATCCCGGGGAGCTGTTTTTT.

This chain links TRBV5-8 with TRBJ2-5, with a weak D call TRBD1 (6 bases). This CDR3 region has 13 residues. Germline V gene data show CDR1 as SGHTS and CDR2 as YDEGEE. Trimming took 2 bases from V and 4 from J, leaving 9 bases between them. The CDR3 region is CASSFGRGETQYF. The CDR3 coding sequence is TGTGCCAGCAGCTTCGGCAGGGGAGAGACCCAGTACTTC.

The chain has TRBV29-1 and TRBJ2-1, with a possible D match to TRBD2 (5 bases). V lost 6 bases and J lost 9, with 12 bases in between. CDR1 and CDR2 from the germline V gene are SQVTM and ANQGSEA. This CDR3 is 11 amino acids long. For the CDR3, the DNA is TGCAGCGTGGGTTCTGGAGGTGAGCAGTTCTTC. Its translation is CSVGSGGEQFF.

This clone was seen just once. DNA for the CDR3: TGTGCCAGCAGCACACGACTAGTCCAAAACACCGGGGAGCTGTTTTTT. Residues: CASSTRLVQNTGELFF. This chain links TRBV7-9 with TRBJ2-2; maybe TRBD2 (6 bases). Per germline, CDR1 SEHNR and CDR2 FQNEAQ (reference sequence). The CDR3 consists of 16 residues. Trimming cost V 5 bases and J 2 bases, with 15 bases left between them.

The rearrangement links TRBV19 to TRBJ2-5, with 9 bases that match TRBD1. Germline trimming cut 7 bases from V and 5 bases from J; bases unmatched to any gene: 5. This CDR3 comprises 13 residues. Germline values: CDR1 LNHDA, CDR2 SQIVND (reference sequence). DNA of the CDR3: TGTGCCAGTACCCCGACAGGGGGGGAGACCCAGTACTTC. Translation: CASTPTGGETQYF. Full variable domain (outside the CDR3, taken from reference TRBV19 and TRBJ2-5): DGGITQSPKYLFRKEGQNVTLSCEQNLNHDAMYWYRQDPGQGLRLIYYSQIVNDFQKGDIAEGYSVSREKKESFPLTVTSAQKNPTAFYLCASTPTGGETQYFGPGTRLLVL.